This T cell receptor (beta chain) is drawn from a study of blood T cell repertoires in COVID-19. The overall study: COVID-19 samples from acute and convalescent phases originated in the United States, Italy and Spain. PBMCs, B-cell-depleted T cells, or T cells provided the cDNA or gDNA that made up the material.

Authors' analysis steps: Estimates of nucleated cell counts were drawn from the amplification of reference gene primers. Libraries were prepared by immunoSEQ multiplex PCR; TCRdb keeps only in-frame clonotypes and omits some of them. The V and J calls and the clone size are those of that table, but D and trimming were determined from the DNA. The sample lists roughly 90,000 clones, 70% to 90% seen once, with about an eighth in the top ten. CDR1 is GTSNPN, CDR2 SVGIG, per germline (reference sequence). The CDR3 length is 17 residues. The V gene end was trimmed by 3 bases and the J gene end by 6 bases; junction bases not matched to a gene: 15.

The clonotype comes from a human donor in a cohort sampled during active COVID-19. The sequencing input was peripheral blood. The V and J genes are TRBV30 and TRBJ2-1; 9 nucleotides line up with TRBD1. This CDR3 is CAWRATLGQGLTNEQFF. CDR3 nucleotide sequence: TGTGCCTGGAGAGCTACTTTGGGACAGGGATTAACCAATGAGCAGTTCTTC.